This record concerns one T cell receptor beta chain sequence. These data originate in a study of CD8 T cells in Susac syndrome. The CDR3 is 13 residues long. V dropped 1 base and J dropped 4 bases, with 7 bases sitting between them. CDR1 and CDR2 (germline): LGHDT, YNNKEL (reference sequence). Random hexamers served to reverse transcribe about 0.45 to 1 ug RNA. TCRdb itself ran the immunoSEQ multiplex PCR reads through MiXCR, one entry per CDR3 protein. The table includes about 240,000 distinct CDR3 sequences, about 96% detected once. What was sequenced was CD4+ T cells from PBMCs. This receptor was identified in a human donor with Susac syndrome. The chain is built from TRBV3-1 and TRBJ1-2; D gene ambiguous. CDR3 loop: CASSQAALYGYTF. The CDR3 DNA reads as TGTGCCAGCAGCCAAGCGGCCCTCTATGGCTACACCTTC.